The present TCR beta chain was sequenced within a study of response to subunit inactivated influenza vaccine. Notes on the study in general: After each seasonal influenza vaccination, few new T cells are recruited, the authors suggested.

CDR3 length equals 14 residues. Germline CDR1 KGHSH, CDR2 LQKENI. V was pared by 3 bases and J by 4 bases, with 11 bases between. TCRdb recomputed calls from the RT-PCR reads with MiXCR, one row per CDR3 protein. The sample has about 180,000 distinct CDR3 sequences; about 10% are singletons. This clonotype was found a few times. Antigen unknown. This chain uses TRBV18 with TRBJ2-3; D is possibly TRBD1 (6 bases). Source: CD8+ T cells sorted from PBMCs, taken less than 30 months after vaccination. The clonotype originates from a man aged 50 to 69 who received an inactivated influenza vaccine. The CDR3 loop reads CASSPDSIADTQYF. CDR3 coding DNA: TGTGCCAGCTCACCGGACAGTATAGCAGATACGCAGTATTTT.